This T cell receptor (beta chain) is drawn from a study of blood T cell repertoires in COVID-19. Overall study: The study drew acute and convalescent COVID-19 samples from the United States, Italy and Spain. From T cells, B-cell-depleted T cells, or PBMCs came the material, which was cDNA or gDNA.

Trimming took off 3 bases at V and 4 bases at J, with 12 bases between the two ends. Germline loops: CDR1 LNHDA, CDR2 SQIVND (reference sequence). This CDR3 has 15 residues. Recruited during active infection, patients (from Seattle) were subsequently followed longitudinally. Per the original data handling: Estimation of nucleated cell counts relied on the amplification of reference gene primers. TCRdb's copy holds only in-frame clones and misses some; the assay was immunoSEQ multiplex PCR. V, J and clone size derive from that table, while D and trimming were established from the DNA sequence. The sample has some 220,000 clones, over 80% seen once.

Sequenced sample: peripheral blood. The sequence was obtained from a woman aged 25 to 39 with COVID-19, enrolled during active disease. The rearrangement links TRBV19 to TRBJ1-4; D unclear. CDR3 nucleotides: TGTGCCAGTAGTATTAACTCAGGCTATAATGAAAAACTGTTTTTT. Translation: CASSINSGYNEKLFF.